This TCR beta chain was sequenced in a study of beta chain features in type 1 diabetes. Study-wide results and caveats: The question left open here concerned HLA type influencing TCRB rearrangement. For Type 1 diabetes patients, all four CD4+ subsets carried TCRB CDR3s that were moderately but significantly shorter. Cells that show high TCR expression could be over-represented by cDNA sequencing. Equally in patients and controls, PCR might preferentially amplify shorter templates.

This clone was found many times. Its antigen is undetermined. The sample carries other DNA sequences with the same CDR3. What was sequenced were expressed TCRB transcripts, since all of the isolated RNA had been reverse transcribed. Data came from immunoSEQ multiplex PCR; TCRdb stores just in-frame clones and leaves some out. The sample shows 310,000 or so clones, about a tenth of them seen only once. CDR1 and CDR2 from the germline V gene are SGHTA and FQGNSA. V was shortened by 5 bases and J by 2 bases, with 11 bases between the two germline ends. This CDR3 contains 14 residues. V and J are TRBV7-2 and TRBJ2-3, with a possible D match to TRBD2 (6 bases). Sequencing was carried out using central memory CD4+ T cells from blood. The clonotype was recovered from a man aged 25-40 years with type 1 diabetes. The CDR3 region is CASSLGGLTDTQYF. The CDR3, as DNA: TGTGCCAGCAGCCTCGGGGGACTCACAGATACGCAGTATTTT.